Presented here are 3 T cell receptor beta chains from one specimen sequenced in a study of cytomegalovirus exposure and HLA in healthy donors. Primers included in the PCR were 60 Vbeta and 13 Jbeta primers. The data were produced by immunoSEQ multiplex PCR, yet TCRdb's version contains in-frame clones alone and is incomplete. In total, the table holds about 130,000 clones. Sequencing was performed on PBMCs. The source of these receptors is a man in his forties or fifties in good health and CMV-seronegative.

The chain has TRBV9 and TRBJ2-3; D possibly corresponds to TRBD2 (6 bases). Per the germline V gene, CDR1 is SGDLS and CDR2 is YYNGEE. This CDR3 comprises 16 residues. Trimming took off 3 bases at V and 6 bases at J, with 20 bases between the two ends. Here the CDR3 DNA reads TGTGCCAGCAGCGGCACGGCTAGCGCCCCAGGGGATACGCAGTATTTT. Its protein is CASSGTASAPGDTQYF.

CDR3 sequence reads: CASSIFGRGGGGANVLTF. CDR3 nucleotides: TGTGCCAGTAGTATATTCGGCAGGGGCGGAGGTGGGGCCAACGTCCTGACTTTC. The chain uses TRBV19 and TRBJ2-6, with D possibly being TRBD1 (6 bases). The CDR3 runs to 18 residues. V was trimmed by 2 bases and J by 3 bases, leaving 17 bases between them. The V gene's germline CDR1 is LNHDA and CDR2 SQIVND (reference sequence).

The chain recombines TRBV11-2 with TRBJ2-3; TRBD2 agrees at 7 bases. V was pared by 3 bases and J by 2 bases, with 14 bases of the junction left unmatched. The CDR3 runs to 18 residues. Germline V lookup: CDR1 SGHAT, CDR2 FQNNGV. The CDR3 reads CASSFGDWTSWFTDTQYF. CDR3 nucleotides: TGTGCCAGCAGCTTTGGGGACTGGACTAGTTGGTTCACAGATACGCAGTATTTT.